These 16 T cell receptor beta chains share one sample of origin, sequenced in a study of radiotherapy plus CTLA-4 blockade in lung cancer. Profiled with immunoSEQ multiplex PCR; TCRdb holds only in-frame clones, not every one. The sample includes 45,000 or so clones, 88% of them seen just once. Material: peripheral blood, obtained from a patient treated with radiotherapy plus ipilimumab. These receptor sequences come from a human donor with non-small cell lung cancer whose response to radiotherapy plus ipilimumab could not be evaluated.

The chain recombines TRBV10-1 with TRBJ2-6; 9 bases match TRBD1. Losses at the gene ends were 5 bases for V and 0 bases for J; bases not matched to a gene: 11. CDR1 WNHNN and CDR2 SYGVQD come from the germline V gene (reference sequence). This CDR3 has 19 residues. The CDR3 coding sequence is TGCGCCAGCAGTCCGGGCGGGCCGGGACAGGGCTCTGGGGCCAACGTCCTGACTTTC. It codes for CASSPGGPGQGSGANVLTF.

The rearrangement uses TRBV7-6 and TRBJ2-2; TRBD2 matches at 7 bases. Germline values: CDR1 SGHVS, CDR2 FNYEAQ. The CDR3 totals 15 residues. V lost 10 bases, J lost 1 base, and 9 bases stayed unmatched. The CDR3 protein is CATARLALNTGELFF. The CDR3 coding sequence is TGTGCCACCGCCCGACTAGCTTTGAACACCGGGGAGCTGTTTTTT.

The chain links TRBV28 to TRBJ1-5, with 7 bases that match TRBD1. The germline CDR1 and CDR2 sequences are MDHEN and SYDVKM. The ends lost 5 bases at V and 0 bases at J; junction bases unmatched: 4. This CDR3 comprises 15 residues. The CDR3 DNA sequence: TGTGCCAGCAGTCGGGACAGCTATAGCAATCAGCCCCAGCATTTT. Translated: CASSRDSYSNQPQHF.

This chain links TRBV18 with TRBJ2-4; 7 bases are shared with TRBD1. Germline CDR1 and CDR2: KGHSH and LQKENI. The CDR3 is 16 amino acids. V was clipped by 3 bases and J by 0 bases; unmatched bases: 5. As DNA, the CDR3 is TGTGCCAGCTCACCCACACAGGGGATAGCCAAAAACATTCAGTACTTC. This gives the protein CASSPTQGIAKNIQYF.

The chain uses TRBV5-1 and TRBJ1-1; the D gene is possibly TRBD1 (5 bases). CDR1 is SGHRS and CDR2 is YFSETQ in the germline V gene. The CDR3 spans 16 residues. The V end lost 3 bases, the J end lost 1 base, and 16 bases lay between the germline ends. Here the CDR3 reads CASSWAGGGTNTEAFF. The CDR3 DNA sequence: TGCGCCAGCAGCTGGGCAGGTGGAGGGACGAACACTGAAGCTTTCTTT. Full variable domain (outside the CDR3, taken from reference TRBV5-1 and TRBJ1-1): KAGVTQTPRYLIKTRGQQVTLSCSPISGHRSVSWYQQTPGQGLQFLFEYFSETQRNKGNFPGRFSGRQFSNSRSEMNVSTLELGDSALYLCASSWAGGGTNTEAFFGQGTRLTVV.

The CDR3: CASSQEQFMNTEAFF. CDR3 nucleotides: TGCGCCAGCAGCCAAGAACAGTTCATGAACACTGAAGCTTTCTTT. The chain combines TRBV4-1 with TRBJ1-1; D ambiguous. The CDR3 totals 15 residues. Looked up from germline, CDR1 is MGHRA and CDR2 is YSYEKL. The V end was cut by 0 bases, the J end by 0 bases, with 8 bases between.

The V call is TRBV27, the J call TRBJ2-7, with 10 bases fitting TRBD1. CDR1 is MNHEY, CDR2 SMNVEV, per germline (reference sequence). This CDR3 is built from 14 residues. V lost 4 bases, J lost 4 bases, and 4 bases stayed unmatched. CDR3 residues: CASSSGQGFYEQYF. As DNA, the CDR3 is TGTGCCAGCAGTTCGGGACAGGGGTTTTACGAGCAGTACTTC.

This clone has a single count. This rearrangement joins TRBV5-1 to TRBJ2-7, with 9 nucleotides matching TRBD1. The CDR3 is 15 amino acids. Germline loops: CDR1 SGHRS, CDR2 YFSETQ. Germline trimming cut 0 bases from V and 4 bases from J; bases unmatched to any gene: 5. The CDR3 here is CASSLGPGQGYEQYF. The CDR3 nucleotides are TGCGCCAGCAGCTTGGGGCCGGGACAGGGTTACGAGCAGTACTTC.

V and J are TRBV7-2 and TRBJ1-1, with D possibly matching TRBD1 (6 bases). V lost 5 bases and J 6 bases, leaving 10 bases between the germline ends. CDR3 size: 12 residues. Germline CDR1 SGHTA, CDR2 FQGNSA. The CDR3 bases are TGTGCCAGCAGCCTAAACAGGGCTGAAGCTTTCTTT. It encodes CASSLNRAEAFF.

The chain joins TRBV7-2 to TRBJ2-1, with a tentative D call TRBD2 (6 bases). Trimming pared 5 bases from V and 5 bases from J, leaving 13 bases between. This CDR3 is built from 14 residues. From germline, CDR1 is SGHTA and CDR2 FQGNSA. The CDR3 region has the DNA TGTGCCAGCAGCACCGGGACTCGAAACAATGAGCAGTTCTTC. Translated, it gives CASSTGTRNNEQFF.

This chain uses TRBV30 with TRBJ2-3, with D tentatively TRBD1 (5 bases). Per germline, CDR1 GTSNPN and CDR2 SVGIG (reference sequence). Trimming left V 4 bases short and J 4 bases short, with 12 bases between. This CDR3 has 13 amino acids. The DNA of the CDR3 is TGTGCCTGGAATTGGGCCAGGGCAGATACGCAGTATTTT. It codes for CAWNWARADTQYF.

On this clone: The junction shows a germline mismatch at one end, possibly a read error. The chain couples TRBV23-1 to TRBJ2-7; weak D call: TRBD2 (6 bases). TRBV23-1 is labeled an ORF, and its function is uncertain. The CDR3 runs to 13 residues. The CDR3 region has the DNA TGCGCCAGCAGTCAACTGTTAAGGCGGGACGGAGTTTTC. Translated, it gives CASSQLLRRDGVF.

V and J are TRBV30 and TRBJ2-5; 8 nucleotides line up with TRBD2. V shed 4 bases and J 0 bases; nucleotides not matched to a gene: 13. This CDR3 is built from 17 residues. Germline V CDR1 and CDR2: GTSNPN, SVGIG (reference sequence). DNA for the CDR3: TGTGCCTGGACCGGGAGGGTAGGGCGGGAGTACCAAGAGACCCAGTACTTC. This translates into CAWTGRVGREYQETQYF.

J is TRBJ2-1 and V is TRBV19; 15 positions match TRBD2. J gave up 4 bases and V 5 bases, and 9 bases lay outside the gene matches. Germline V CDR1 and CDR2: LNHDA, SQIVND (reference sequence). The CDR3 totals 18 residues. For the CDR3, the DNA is TGTGCCAGTAGTCAAATTGGGACTAGCGGGGGGCTGTACAATGAGCAGTTCTTC. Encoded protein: CASSQIGTSGGLYNEQFF.

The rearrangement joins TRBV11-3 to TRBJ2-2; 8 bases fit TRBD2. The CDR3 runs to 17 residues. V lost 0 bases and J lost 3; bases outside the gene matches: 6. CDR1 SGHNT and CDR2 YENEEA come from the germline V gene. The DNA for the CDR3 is TGTGCCAGCAGCTTAGATTACACTAGCGGCGACACCGGGGAGCTGTTTTTT. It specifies CASSLDYTSGDTGELFF.

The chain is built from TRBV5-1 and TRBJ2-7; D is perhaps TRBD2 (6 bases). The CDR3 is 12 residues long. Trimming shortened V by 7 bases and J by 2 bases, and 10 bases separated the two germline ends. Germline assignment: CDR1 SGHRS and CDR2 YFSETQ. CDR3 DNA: TGCGCCAGCCAGGAGGGCCCCTACGAGCAGTACTTC. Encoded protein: CASQEGPYEQYF.